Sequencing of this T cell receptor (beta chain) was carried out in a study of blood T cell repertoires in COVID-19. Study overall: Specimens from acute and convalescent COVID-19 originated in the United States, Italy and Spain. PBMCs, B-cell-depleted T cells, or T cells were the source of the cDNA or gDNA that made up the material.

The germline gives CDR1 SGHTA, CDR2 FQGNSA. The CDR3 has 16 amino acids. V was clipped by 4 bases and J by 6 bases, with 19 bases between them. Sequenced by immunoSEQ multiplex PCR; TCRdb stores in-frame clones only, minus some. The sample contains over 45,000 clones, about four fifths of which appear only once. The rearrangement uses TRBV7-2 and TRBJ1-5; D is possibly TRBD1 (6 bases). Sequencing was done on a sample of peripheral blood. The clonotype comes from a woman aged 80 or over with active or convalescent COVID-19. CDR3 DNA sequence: TGTGCCAGCAGCTGGGTGGGGGCCCGGGCCAGTCAGCCCCAGCATTTT. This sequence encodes CASSWVGARASQPQHF.